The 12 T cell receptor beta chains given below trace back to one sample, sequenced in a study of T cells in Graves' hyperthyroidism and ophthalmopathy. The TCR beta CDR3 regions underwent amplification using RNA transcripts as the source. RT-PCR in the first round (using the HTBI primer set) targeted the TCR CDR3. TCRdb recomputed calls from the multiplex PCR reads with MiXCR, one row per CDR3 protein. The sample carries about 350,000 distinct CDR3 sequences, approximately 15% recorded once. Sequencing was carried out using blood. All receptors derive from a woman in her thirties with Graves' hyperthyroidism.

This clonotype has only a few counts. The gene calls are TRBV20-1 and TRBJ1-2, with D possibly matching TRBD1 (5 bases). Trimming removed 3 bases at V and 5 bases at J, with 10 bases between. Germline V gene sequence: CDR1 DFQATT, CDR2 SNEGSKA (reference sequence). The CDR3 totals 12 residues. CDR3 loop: CSASGQLYGYTF. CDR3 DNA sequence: TGCAGTGCTAGTGGACAATTATATGGCTACACCTTC.

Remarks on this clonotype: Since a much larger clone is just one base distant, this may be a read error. CDR3 coding DNA: TGTGCCCGGAGTGTTCAGGATAATCAGCCCCAGCATTTT. The encoded protein is CARSVQDNQPQHF. This chain joins TRBV30 and TRBJ1-5; D ambiguous. CDR1 is GTSNPN and CDR2 is SVGIG in the germline V gene (reference sequence). This CDR3 is built from 13 residues.

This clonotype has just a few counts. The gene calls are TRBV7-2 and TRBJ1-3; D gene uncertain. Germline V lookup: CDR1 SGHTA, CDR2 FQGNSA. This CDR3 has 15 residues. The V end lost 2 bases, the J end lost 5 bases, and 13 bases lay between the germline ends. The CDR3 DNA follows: TGTGCCAGCAGCTTAAAGTATGGGTCCCGAAACACCATATATTTT. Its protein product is CASSLKYGSRNTIYF.

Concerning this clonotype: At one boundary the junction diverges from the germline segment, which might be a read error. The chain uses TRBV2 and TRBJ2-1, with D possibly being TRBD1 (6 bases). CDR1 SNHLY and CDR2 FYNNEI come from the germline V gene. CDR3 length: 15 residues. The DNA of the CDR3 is TGTGCCAGCAGGGGGGAAGGACAGTCGCCTAATGAGCAGCTCTTC. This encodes CASRGEGQSPNEQLF.

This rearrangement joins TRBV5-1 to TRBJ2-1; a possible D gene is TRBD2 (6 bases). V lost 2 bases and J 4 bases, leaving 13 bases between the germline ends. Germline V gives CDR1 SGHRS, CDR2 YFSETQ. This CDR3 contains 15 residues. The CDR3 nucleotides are TGCGCCAGCAGCTTAACGGGACTTCAGTACAATGAGCAGTTCTTC. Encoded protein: CASSLTGLQYNEQFF.

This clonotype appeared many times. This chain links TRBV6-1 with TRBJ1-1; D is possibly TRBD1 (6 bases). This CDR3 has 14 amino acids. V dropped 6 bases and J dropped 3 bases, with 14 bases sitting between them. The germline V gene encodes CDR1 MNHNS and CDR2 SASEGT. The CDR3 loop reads CASSGLWGHTEAFF. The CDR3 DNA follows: TGTGCCAGCAGCGGACTTTGGGGGCACACTGAAGCTTTCTTT.

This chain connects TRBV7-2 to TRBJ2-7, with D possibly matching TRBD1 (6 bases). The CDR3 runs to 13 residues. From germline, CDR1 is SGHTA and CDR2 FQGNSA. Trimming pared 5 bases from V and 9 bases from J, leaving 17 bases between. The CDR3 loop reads CASSPRTAPRQYF. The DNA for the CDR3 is TGTGCCAGCAGCCCGAGGACAGCCCCCCGGCAGTACTTC.

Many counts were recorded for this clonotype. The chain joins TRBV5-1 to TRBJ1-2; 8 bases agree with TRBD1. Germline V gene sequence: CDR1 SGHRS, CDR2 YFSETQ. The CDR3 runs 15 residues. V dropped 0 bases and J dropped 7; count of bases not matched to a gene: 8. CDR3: CASSLVSGGAVGYTF. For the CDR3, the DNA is TGCGCCAGCAGCTTGGTTTCAGGGGGCGCGGTTGGCTACACCTTC. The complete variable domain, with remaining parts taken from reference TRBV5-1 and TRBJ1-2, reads KAGVTQTPRYLIKTRGQQVTLSCSPISGHRSVSWYQQTPGQGLQFLFEYFSETQRNKGNFPGRFSGRQFSNSRSEMNVSTLELGDSALYLCASSLVSGGAVGYTFGSGTRLTVV.

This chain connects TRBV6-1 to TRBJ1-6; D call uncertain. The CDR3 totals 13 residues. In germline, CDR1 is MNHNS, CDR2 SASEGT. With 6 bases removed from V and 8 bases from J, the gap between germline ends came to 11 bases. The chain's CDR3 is CASRPSVDSPLHF. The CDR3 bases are TGTGCCAGCAGGCCCTCTGTCGATTCACCCCTCCACTTT.

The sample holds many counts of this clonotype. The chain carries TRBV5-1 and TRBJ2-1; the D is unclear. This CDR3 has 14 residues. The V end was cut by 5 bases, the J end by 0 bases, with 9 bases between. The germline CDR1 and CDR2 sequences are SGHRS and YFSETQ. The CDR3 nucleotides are TGCGCCAGCAGTCTACTTCACTCCTACAATGAGCAGTTCTTC. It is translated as CASSLLHSYNEQFF. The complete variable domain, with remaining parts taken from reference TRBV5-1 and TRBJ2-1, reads KAGVTQTPRYLIKTRGQQVTLSCSPISGHRSVSWYQQTPGQGLQFLFEYFSETQRNKGNFPGRFSGRQFSNSRSEMNVSTLELGDSALYLCASSLLHSYNEQFFGPGTRLTVL.

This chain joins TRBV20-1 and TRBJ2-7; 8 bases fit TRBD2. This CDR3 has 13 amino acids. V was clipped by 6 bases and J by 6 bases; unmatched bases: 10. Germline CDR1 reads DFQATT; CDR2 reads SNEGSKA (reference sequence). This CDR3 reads CSAPQRETPEQYF. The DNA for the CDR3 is TGCAGTGCCCCCCAGCGGGAGACCCCCGAGCAGTACTTC.

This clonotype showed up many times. The CDR3 region has the DNA TGTGCCAGCAGTTTATCGGAGACAGGGGCGGGGGGCTACACCTTC. This encodes CASSLSETGAGGYTF. V and J are TRBV27 and TRBJ1-2; TRBD1 agrees at 8 bases. Trimming at V came to 0 bases and at J to 8 bases, leaving 8 bases not matched to a gene. CDR3 length equals 15 residues. CDR1 and CDR2 (germline): MNHEY, SMNVEV (reference sequence).